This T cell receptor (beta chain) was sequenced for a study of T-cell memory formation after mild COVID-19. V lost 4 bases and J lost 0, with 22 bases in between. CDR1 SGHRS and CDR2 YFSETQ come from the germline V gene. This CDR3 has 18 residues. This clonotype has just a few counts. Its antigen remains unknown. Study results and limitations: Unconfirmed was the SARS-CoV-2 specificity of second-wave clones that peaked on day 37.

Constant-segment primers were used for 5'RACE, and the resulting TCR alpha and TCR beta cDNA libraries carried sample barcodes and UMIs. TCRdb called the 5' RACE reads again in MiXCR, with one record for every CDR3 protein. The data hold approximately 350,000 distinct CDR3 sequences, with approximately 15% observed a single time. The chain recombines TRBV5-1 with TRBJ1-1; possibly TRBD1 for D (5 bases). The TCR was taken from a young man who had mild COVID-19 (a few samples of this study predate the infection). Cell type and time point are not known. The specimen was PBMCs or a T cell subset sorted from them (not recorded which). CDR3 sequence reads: CASSRILTGMGLNTEAFF. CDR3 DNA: TGCGCCAGCAGCAGAATATTAACAGGAATGGGGCTGAACACTGAAGCTTTCTTT.